This paragraph reports one T cell receptor (beta chain). As yet, its antigen is unknown. This entry belongs to a study of Ad26.COV2.S vaccination and SARS-CoV-2 variants. General study points: The study found higher spike-specific TCR breadth in vaccine than placebo recipients. Total responses of T cells may have been underestimated by the analyses of TCR breadth and depth. Once vaccination had occurred, spike-specific CD8+ and CD4+ T cell responses reportedly showed substantial breadth.

Profiling relied on immunoSEQ multiplex PCR, and the TCRdb table lists in-frame clones only, not all of them. The profile shows under 400,000 clones, over 75% of them singletons. V gave up 0 bases and J gave up 2 bases, with 24 bases separating them. CDR3 length: 20 amino acids. CDR1 is LGHDT and CDR2 is YNNKEL in the germline V gene (reference sequence). Indicated treatment: about 20 received Ad26.COV2.S at low or high dose, single or two shots; roughly 5 received placebo; per-sample allocation not given. At day 63 after the first vaccine or placebo injection, samples were drawn. The rearrangement joins TRBV3-1 (or the pseudogene TRBV3-2) to TRBJ2-3; no reliable D call. Sample: peripheral blood, taken in a trial of Ad26.COV2.S vaccine versus placebo. The sequence was obtained from a person aged 18-60 years who received the Ad26.COV2.S COVID-19 vaccine or a placebo. In DNA, the CDR3 is TGTGCCAGCAGCCAAGATCCTGGATGGGAAGTTTTAGTCCCCACAGATACGCAGTATTTT. Translated: CASSQDPGWEVLVPTDTQYF.